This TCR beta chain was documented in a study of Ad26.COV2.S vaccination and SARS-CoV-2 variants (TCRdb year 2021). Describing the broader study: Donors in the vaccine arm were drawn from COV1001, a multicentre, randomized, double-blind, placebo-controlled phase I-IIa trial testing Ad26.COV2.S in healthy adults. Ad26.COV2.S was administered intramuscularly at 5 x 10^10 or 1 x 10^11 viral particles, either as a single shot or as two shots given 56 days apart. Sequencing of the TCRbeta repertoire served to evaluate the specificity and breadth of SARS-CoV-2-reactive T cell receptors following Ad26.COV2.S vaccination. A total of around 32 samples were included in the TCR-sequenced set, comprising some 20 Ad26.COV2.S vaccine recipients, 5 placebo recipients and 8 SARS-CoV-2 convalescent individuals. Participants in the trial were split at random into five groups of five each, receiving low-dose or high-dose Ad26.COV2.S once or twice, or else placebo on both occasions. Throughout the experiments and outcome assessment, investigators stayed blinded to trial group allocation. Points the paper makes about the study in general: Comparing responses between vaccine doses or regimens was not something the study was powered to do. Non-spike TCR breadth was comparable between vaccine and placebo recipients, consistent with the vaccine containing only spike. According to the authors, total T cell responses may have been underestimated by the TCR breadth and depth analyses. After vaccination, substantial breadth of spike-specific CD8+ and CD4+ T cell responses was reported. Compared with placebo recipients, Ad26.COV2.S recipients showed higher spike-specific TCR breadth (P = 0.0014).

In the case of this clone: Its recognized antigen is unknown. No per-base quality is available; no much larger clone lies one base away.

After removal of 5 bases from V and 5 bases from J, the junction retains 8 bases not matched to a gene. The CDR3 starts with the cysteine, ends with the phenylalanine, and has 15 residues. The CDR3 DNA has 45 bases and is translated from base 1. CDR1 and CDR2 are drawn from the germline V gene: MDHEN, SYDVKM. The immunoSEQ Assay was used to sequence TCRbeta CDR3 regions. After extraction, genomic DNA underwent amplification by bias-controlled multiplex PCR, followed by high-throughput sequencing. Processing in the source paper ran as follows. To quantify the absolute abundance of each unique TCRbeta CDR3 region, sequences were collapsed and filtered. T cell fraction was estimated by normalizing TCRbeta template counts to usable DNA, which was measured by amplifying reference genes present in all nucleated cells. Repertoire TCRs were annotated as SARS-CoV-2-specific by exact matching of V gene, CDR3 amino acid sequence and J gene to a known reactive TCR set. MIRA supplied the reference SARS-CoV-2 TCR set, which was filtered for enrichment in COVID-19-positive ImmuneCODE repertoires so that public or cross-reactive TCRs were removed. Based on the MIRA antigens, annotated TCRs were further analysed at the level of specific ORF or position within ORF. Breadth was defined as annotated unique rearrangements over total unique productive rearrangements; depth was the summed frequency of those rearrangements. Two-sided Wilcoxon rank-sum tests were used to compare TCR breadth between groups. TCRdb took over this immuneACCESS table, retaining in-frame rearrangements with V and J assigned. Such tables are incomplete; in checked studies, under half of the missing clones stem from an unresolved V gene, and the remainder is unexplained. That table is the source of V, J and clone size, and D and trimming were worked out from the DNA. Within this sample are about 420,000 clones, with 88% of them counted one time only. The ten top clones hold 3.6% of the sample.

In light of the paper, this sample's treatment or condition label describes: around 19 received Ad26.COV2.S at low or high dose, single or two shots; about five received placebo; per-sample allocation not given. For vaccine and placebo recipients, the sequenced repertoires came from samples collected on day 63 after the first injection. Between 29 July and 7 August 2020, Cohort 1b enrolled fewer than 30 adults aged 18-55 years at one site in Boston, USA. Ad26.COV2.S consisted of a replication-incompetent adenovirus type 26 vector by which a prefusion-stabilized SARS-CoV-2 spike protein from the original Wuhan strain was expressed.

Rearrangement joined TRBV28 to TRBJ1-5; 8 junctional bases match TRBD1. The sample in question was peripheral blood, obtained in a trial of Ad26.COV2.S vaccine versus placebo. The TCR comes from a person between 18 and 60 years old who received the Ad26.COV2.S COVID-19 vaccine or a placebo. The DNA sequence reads TGTGCCAGCAGTCCCCGACAGGGGAGGCATCAGCCCCAGCATTTT. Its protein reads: CASSPRQGRHQPQHF.